Listed below are T cell receptor beta chains from one sample, sequenced in a study of cytomegalovirus exposure and HLA in healthy donors. Sequencing used immunoSEQ multiplex PCR; TCRdb keeps in-frame clones, though not all of them. The table lists tens of thousands of clones, 88% of them singletons, with 6% to 8% in the top ten. The sample taken for sequencing was PBMCs. The receptor set was obtained from a woman in her twenties or thirties in good health and CMV-seronegative. Both conserved end residues are part of each CDR3. The order of the fields is J gene, CDR3 length, D gene, V gene, clone size, CDR3 protein, CDR3 DNA. A D gene is named only where the DNA matches it firmly. A clone size is listed for some rows: how often the clone was seen (once, few, many), or a class if it is expanded.

TRBJ2-7 | 13 | . | TRBV5-4 | . | CASSLEGGGAQYF | TGTGCCAGCAGCTTGGAGGGCGGAGGGGCGCAGTACTTC
TRBJ1-2 | 15 | TRBD1 | TRBV15 | few | CATSRAGTGGRGYTF | TGTGCCACCAGCAGAGCTGGGACAGGGGGCAGAGGCTACACCTTC
TRBJ2-2 | 15 | TRBD1 | TRBV2 | . | CASTMDRAGTGELFF | TGTGCCAGCACTATGGACAGGGCGGGCACCGGGGAGCTGTTTTTT
TRBJ2-5 | 13 | . | TRBV19 | . | CASSFRESETQYF | TGTGCCAGTAGTTTTCGGGAGTCGGAGACCCAGTACTTC
TRBJ2-5 | 14 | TRBD2 | TRBV19 | . | CASSIAGGQETQYF | TGTGCCAGTAGTATAGCGGGAGGGCAAGAGACCCAGTACTTC
TRBJ2-7 | 19 | TRBD2 | TRBV4-2 | once | CASSQKPPLLQRESYEQYF | TGTGCCAGCAGCCAAAAACCCCCCCTATTACAGCGGGAGTCCTACGAGCAGTACTTC
TRBJ1-2 | 14 | . | TRBV27 | once | CASTVFGHRYGYTF | TGTGCCAGCACCGTCTTCGGACACAGGTATGGCTACACCTTC
TRBJ1-5 | 16 | . | TRBV28 | . | CASSPTGPYSNQPQHF | TGTGCCAGCAGCCCAACAGGCCCTTATAGCAATCAGCCCCAGCATTTT
TRBJ1-1 | 14 | . | TRBV27 | . | CASSFGDSGTEAFF | TGTGCCAGCAGTTTCGGTGACTCGGGCACTGAAGCTTTCTTT
TRBJ2-5 | 17 | TRBD2 | TRBV9 | . | CASSPPTSGSRGETQYF | TGTGCCAGCAGCCCCCCGACTAGCGGGAGTCGGGGGGAGACCCAGTACTTC
TRBJ2-7 | 14 | . | TRBV7-6 | . | CASSLDYQGHEQYF | TGTGCCAGCAGCTTAGATTACCAGGGCCACGAGCAGTACTTC
TRBJ2-3 | 15 | . | TRBV6-5 | . | CASSLASPTTDTQYF | TGTGCCAGCAGTTTAGCGAGCCCAACTACAGATACGCAGTATTTT
TRBJ2-6 | 17 | . | TRBV27 | . | CASSFRPGSSGANVLTF | TGTGCCAGCAGTTTCCGGCCGGGGAGCTCTGGGGCCAACGTCCTGACTTTC
TRBJ2-2 | 16 | TRBD1 | TRBV9 | . | CASSPRDRGDTGELFF | TGTGCCAGCAGCCCCCGGGACAGGGGGGACACCGGGGAGCTGTTTTTT
TRBJ2-7 | 14 | TRBD2 | TRBV5-5 | . | CASSTSGRIYEQYF | TGTGCCAGCAGCACTAGCGGGAGGATCTACGAGCAGTACTTC
TRBJ2-5 | 16 | . | TRBV28 | . | CASSLFSLGSKETQYF | TGTGCCAGCAGTTTATTCTCCCTGGGCAGCAAAGAGACCCAGTACTTC
TRBJ1-2 | 15 | . | TRBV18 | . | CASSPQGGDLYGYTF | TGTGCCAGCTCACCTCAGGGTGGGGATCTCTATGGCTACACCTTC
TRBJ1-2 | 15 | TRBD1 | TRBV28 | . | CASSFTGALNYGYTF | TGTGCCAGCAGTTTTACAGGGGCTCTTAACTATGGCTACACCTTC
TRBJ2-7 | 16 | TRBD1 | TRBV7-8 | . | CASSFFPGTGHYEQYF | TGTGCCAGCAGCTTTTTTCCCGGGACAGGTCATTACGAGCAGTACTTC
TRBJ2-1 | 15 | . | TRBV9 | . | CASSVTGAPYNEQFF | TGTGCCAGCAGCGTAACTGGAGCCCCCTACAATGAGCAGTTCTTC
TRBJ2-3 | 16 | TRBD2 | TRBV4-3 | . | CASSQDSPSGRDTQYF | TGCGCCAGCAGCCAAGATTCACCTAGCGGGAGGGATACGCAGTATTTT
TRBJ2-7 | 15 | TRBD2 | TRBV29-1 | . | CSVSGLEPLSYEQYF | TGCAGCGTTTCGGGACTAGAACCATTATCCTACGAGCAGTACTTC
TRBJ1-1 | 14 | . | TRBV27 | few | CASKSGVMNTEAFF | TGTGCCAGCAAGTCAGGGGTCATGAACACTGAAGCTTTCTTT
TRBJ1-5 | 15 | . | TRBV28 | . | CASSRQGMRNQPQHF | TGTGCCAGCAGTAGGCAGGGTATGAGGAATCAGCCCCAGCATTTT
TRBJ1-1 | 17 | . | TRBV27 | . | CASSLYPLRQVNTEAFF | TGTGCCAGCAGTCTATACCCCCTTCGGCAGGTGAACACTGAAGCTTTCTTT
TRBJ1-2 | 15 | TRBD1 | TRBV4-1 | . | CASSQDQGQPYGYTF | TGCGCCAGCAGCCAAGATCAGGGACAGCCCTATGGCTACACCTTC
TRBJ1-1 | 13 | . | TRBV6-5 | . | CASSPVPNGEAFF | TGTGCCAGCAGCCCGGTCCCTAACGGTGAAGCTTTCTTT
TRBJ1-5 | 13 | . | TRBV19 | . | CASRLSSNQPQHF | TGTGCCAGTAGACTTTCTAGCAATCAGCCCCAGCATTTT
TRBJ2-3 | 15 | . | TRBV5-1 | . | CASSLGGSGTDTQYF | TGCGCCAGCAGCTTGGGAGGGAGCGGCACAGATACGCAGTATTTT
TRBJ2-1 | 15 | . | TRBV5-6 | . | CASSLAGVIRAEQFF | TGTGCCAGCAGCTTGGCCGGGGTAATCCGCGCTGAGCAGTTCTTC
TRBJ2-7 | 13 | . | TRBV27 | once | CASSLSAPYEQYF | TGTGCCAGCAGTTTATCAGCCCCCTACGAGCAGTACTTC
TRBJ2-5 | 15 | TRBD1 | TRBV4-3 | . | CASSPAGRGQETQYF | TGCGCCAGCAGCCCCGCGGGCAGGGGGCAAGAGACCCAGTACTTC
TRBJ2-7 | 15 | . | TRBV5-5 | . | CASSPQGPISYEQYF | TGTGCCAGCAGCCCACAGGGCCCCATCTCCTACGAGCAGTACTTC
TRBJ1-2 | 15 | TRBD1 | TRBV5-1 | few | CASSLGGQGYYGYTF | TGCGCCAGCAGCTTGGGGGGACAGGGCTACTATGGCTACACCTTC
TRBJ2-3 | 18 | TRBD2 | TRBV13 | . | CASSFRPRTSGDTDTQYF | TGTGCCAGCAGCTTTCGGCCGAGAACTAGCGGAGATACAGATACGCAGTATTTT
TRBJ1-1 | 13 | . | TRBV28 | . | CASKGRGNTEAFF | TGTGCCAGCAAGGGGAGGGGGAACACTGAAGCTTTCTTT
TRBJ1-1 | 14 | . | TRBV27 | . | CASSLWRTHPEAFF | TGTGCCAGCAGTTTATGGAGAACGCATCCTGAAGCTTTCTTT
TRBJ1-1 | 15 | . | TRBV6-1 | . | CASSGRQRENTEAFF | TGTGCCAGCAGTGGTCGTCAGAGGGAGAACACTGAAGCTTTCTTT
TRBJ2-1 | 16 | TRBD2 | TRBV19 | . | CASSPHRASGIMKQFF | TGTGCCAGTAGTCCCCATAGGGCTAGCGGGATAATGAAGCAGTTCTTC
TRBJ2-3 | 15 | . | TRBV5-1 | . | CASSLATVSTDTQYF | TGCGCCAGCAGCTTGGCTACGGTCAGCACAGATACGCAGTATTTT
TRBJ2-7 | 15 | TRBD2 | TRBV29-1 | . | CSAGTSGSGPYEQYF | TGCAGCGCTGGGACTAGCGGGAGCGGACCCTACGAGCAGTACTTC
TRBJ2-3 | 15 | . | TRBV27 | . | CASSSYRSSTDTQYF | TGTGCCAGCAGTTCCTACAGGTCTAGCACAGATACGCAGTATTTT
TRBJ1-1 | 13 | TRBD1 | TRBV5-1 | . | CASSLQGSTEAFF | TGCGCCAGCAGTCTACAGGGGAGCACTGAAGCTTTCTTT
TRBJ2-5 | 17 | TRBD2 | TRBV5-1 | . | CASSSAGTSGNGETQYF | TGCGCCAGCAGCTCCGCCGGGACTAGCGGGAACGGAGAGACCCAGTACTTC
TRBJ2-3 | 18 | TRBD1 | TRBV7-2 | . | CASSLALDRARGTDTQYF | TGTGCCAGCAGCTTAGCCCTGGACAGGGCAAGGGGCACAGATACGCAGTATTTT
TRBJ2-1 | 18 | TRBD2 | TRBV25-1 | . | CASSPGLAGELFRNEQFF | TGTGCCAGCAGTCCGGGACTAGCGGGAGAACTCTTTAGGAATGAGCAGTTCTTC
TRBJ2-5 | 16 | TRBD1 | TRBV15 | . | CATRGGQGLSGETQYF | TGTGCCACCAGGGGAGGACAGGGGCTTTCGGGAGAGACCCAGTACTTC
TRBJ2-2 | 15 | TRBD2 | TRBV6-4 | . | CASRELASNTGELFF | TGTGCCAGCAGAGAACTAGCGTCGAACACCGGGGAGCTGTTTTTT
TRBJ2-1 | 14 | TRBD2 | TRBV2 | . | CASSLLLAANEQFF | TGTGCCAGCAGCCTCCTGCTAGCGGCCAATGAGCAGTTCTTC
TRBJ2-1 | 16 | TRBD2 | TRBV27 | . | CASSSWPAGDYNEQFF | TGTGCCAGCAGTTCCTGGCCAGCGGGAGACTACAATGAGCAGTTCTTC
TRBJ1-2 | 11 | . | TRBV18 | . | CASSLSYGYTF | TGTGCCAGCTCCCTGAGCTATGGCTACACCTTC
TRBJ2-1 | 12 | . | TRBV19 | . | CASSIVDNEQFF | TGTGCCAGTAGTATAGTAGACAATGAGCAGTTCTTC
TRBJ1-5 | 16 | TRBD1 | TRBV6-5 | . | CASSYKGAERNQPQHF | TGTGCCAGCAGCTACAAGGGGGCCGAGCGCAATCAGCCCCAGCATTTT
TRBJ1-2 | 15 | TRBD1 | TRBV28 | . | CASGPPGQGAPGYTF | TGTGCCAGCGGCCCCCCGGGACAGGGGGCGCCTGGCTACACCTTC